A single sample gave rise to the 13 T cell receptor beta chains below, sequenced in a study of post-analysis software for immune sequencing data. Their specific antigens are unknown. Findings and caveats of the study: TRBV5-6, TRBV5-1 and TRBV20-1 were among four to six TRBV segments more frequent in patients than controls.

Unique molecular identifiers had been added to the TCR beta cDNA libraries. TCRdb re-analysed the PCR reads in MiXCR, keeping a single row per CDR3 protein. The top ten clones hold under 7% of a sample with roughly 540,000 distinct CDR3 sequences, approximately 31% of them seen once. What was sequenced was blood. The receptors were gathered from a girl under 18 with multiple sclerosis.

This clonotype was seen a handful of times. The gene calls are TRBV12-3 or TRBV12-4 and TRBJ2-1, with a tentative D call TRBD1 (5 bases). Trimming took 5 bases from V and 0 from J, leaving 11 bases between them. This CDR3 has 15 residues. Here the CDR3 DNA reads TGTGCCAGCAGTCAGTACAGGAGCTCCTACAATGAGCAGTTCTTC. Translating it yields CASSQYRSSYNEQFF.

On this clonotype: The junction differs from germline at one of its ends, possibly a read error. CDR3 sequence: CASRTGTSNYSYTF. CDR3 bases: TGCGCCAGCAGGACAGGGACGTCGAACTATAGCTACACCTTC. J is TRBJ1-2 and V is TRBV5-1, with 7 bases matching TRBD1. Germline-derived CDR1 and CDR2 are SGHRS and YFSETQ. There are 14 residues in the CDR3.

This clonotype was picked up a small number of times. The J gene is TRBJ2-7, the V gene TRBV27; TRBD2 agrees at 11 bases. Germline V gene lookup returns CDR1 MNHEY and CDR2 SMNVEV (reference sequence). The length of the CDR3 is 14 residues. J gave up 6 bases and V 1 base, and 2 bases lay outside the gene matches. CDR3: CASSLLAGGLEQYF. The CDR3 nucleotides read TGTGCCAGCAGTTTATTAGCGGGGGGGCTCGAGCAGTACTTC.

This clonotype was seen a handful of times. The chain joins TRBV7-3 to TRBJ2-3; D might be TRBD2 (6 bases). Germline lookup yields CDR1 SGHTA and CDR2 FQGTGA. The CDR3 has 15 amino acids. V was trimmed by 3 bases and J by 3 bases, leaving 13 bases between them. The CDR3 region is CASSFGGERTDTQYF. The CDR3 DNA is TGTGCCAGCAGCTTCGGCGGGGAGAGAACAGATACGCAGTATTTT.

A few counts support this clonotype. V and J are TRBV3-1 and TRBJ1-1; the D gene is possibly TRBD1 (5 bases). The CDR3 is 13 residues long. The V gene's germline CDR1 is LGHDT and CDR2 YNNKEL (reference sequence). V dropped 8 bases and J dropped 1 base, with 11 bases sitting between them. This CDR3 is CASGGGRNTEAFF. CDR3 nucleotide sequence: TGTGCCAGCGGCGGGGGTCGGAACACTGAAGCTTTCTTT. The whole variable domain, remainder taken from reference TRBV3-1 and TRBJ1-1, is DTAVSQTPKYLVTQMGNDKSIKCEQNLGHDTMYWYKQDSKKFLKIMFSYNNKELIINETVPNRFSPKSPDKAHLNLHINSLELGDSAVYFCASGGGRNTEAFFGQGTRLTVV.

This clonotype was seen only a few times. CDR3 residues: CASSLGGGSVYGYTF. Written as DNA, the CDR3 is TGTGCCAGCAGCTTGGGAGGGGGCAGTGTCTATGGCTACACCTTC. The chain combines TRBV7-2 with TRBJ1-2, with TRBD1 matching 7 bases. Germline trimming cut 3 bases from V and 4 bases from J; bases unmatched to any gene: 8. The CDR3 runs 15 residues. The germline gives CDR1 SGHTA, CDR2 FQGNSA.

The chain employs TRBV11-2 and TRBJ2-3; D gene uncertain. Trimming stripped 1 base from V and 4 bases from J, with 9 bases between. Germline assignment: CDR1 SGHAT and CDR2 FQNNGV. This CDR3 region has 14 residues. The CDR3 protein is CASSLAGLSDTQYF. The CDR3 DNA reads as TGTGCCAGCAGCTTAGCAGGATTGTCAGATACGCAGTATTTT. Based on the CDR3 plus reference TRBV11-2 and TRBJ2-3, the full variable domain is EAGVAQSPRYKIIEKRQSVAFWCNPISGHATLYWYQQILGQGPKLLIQFQNNGVVDDSQLPKDRFSAERLKGVDSTLKIQPAKLEDSAVYLCASSLAGLSDTQYFGPGTRLTVL.

The chain uses TRBV4-1 and TRBJ2-1; the D gene is possibly TRBD1 (6 bases). Germline values: CDR1 MGHRA, CDR2 YSYEKL. CDR3 length equals 14 residues. V was clipped by 1 base and J by 5 bases, with 9 bases between them. The chain's CDR3 is CASSQVTGNNEQFF. CDR3 bases: TGCGCCAGCAGCCAAGTGACAGGAAACAATGAGCAGTTCTTC.

This clonotype was counted only a few times. This chain joins TRBV7-6 and TRBJ2-1; D is tentatively TRBD1 or TRBD2 (6 bases each). The germline V gene encodes CDR1 SGHVS and CDR2 FNYEAQ. V shed 7 bases and J shed 8 bases, with 21 bases lying between them. The CDR3 is 15 amino acids. The CDR3 sequence is CASTLPRGPGDEQFF. The CDR3 DNA reads as TGTGCCAGCACGCTGCCCCGGGGGCCTGGGGATGAGCAGTTCTTC.

This clonotype was counted only a few times. J is TRBJ2-5 and V is TRBV29-1; 10 bases match TRBD2. The CDR3 has 16 residues. With 3 bases clipped from V and 5 bases from J, the junction kept 12 bases outside the gene matches. From germline, CDR1 is SQVTM and CDR2 ANQGSEA. In DNA, the CDR3 is TGCAGCGTTGACTCGCTAGCGGGGGATCGGGAGGAGACCCAGTACTTC. Translated: CSVDSLAGDREETQYF.

This clonotype was observed a few times. V is TRBV6-5 and J is TRBJ2-7; no clear D. The V gene lost 4 bases and the J gene lost 3 bases, with 13 bases spanning the gap. The CDR3 contains 14 residues. Germline CDR1 reads MNHEY; CDR2 reads SVGAGI. The CDR3 bases are TGTGCCAGCAGTTCTCCCCCCATGATCTACGAGCAGTACTTC. This translates into CASSSPPMIYEQYF.

The rearrangement links TRBV6-2 or TRBV6-3 to TRBJ1-5, with D perhaps matching TRBD1 (5 bases). Germline CDR1 is MNHEY and CDR2 is SVGEGT. The germline V and J ends were trimmed by 3 bases and 5 bases, with 11 bases remaining between them. The CDR3 runs 14 residues. CDR3 DNA: TGTGCCAGCAGTTATCCAGGGCCGGATCAGCCCCAGCATTTT. It encodes CASSYPGPDQPQHF.

The count of this clonotype is one. The rearrangement joins TRBV29-1 to TRBJ2-3, with a possible D match to TRBD1 (5 bases). The V end was cut by 3 bases, the J end by 8 bases, with 12 bases between. The germline V gene has CDR1 SQVTM and CDR2 ANQGSEA. This CDR3 has 12 residues. In nucleotides, the CDR3 is TGCAGCGTTGACCCTATGGGGCGTACGCAGTATTTT. This translates into CSVDPMGRTQYF.